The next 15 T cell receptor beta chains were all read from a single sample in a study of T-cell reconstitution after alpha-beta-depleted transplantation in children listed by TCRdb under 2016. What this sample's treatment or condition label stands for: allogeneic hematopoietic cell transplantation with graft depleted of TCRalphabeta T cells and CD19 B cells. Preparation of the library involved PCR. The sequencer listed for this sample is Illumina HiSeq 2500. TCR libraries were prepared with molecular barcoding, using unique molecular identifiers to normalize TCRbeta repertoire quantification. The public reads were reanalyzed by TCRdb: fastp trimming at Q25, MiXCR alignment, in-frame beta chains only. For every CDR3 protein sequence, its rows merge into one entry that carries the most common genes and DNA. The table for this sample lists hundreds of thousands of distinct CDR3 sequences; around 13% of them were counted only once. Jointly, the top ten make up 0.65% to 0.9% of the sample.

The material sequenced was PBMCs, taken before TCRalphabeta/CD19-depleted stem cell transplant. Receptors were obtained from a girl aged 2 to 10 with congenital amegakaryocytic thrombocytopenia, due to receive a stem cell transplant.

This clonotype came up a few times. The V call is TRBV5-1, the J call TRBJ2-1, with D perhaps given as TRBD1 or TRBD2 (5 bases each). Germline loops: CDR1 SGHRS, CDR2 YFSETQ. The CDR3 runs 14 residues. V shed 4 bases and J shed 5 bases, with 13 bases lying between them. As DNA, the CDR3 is TGCGCCAGCAGCCCTGGGGGACCCAACAATGAGCAGTTCTTC. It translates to CASSPGGPNNEQFF.

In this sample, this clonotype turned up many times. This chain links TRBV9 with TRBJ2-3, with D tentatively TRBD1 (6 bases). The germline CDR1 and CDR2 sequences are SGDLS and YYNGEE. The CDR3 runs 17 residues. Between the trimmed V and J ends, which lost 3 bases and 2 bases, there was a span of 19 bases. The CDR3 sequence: CASSDRQAQVYTDTQYF. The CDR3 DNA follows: TGTGCCAGCAGCGACCGACAGGCCCAAGTTTACACAGATACGCAGTATTTT.

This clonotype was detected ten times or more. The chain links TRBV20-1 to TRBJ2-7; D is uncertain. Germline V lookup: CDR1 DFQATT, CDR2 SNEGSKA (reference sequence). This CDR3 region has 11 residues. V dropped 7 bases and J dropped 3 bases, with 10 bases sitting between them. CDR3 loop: CSGLKNYEQYF. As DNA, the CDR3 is TGCAGTGGACTCAAGAACTACGAGCAGTACTTC.

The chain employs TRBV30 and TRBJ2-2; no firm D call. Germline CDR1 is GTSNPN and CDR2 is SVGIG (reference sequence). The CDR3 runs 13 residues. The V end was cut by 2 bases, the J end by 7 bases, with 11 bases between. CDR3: CAWSPSFIGELFF. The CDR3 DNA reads TGTGCCTGGAGTCCCTCTTTCATCGGGGAGCTGTTTTTT.

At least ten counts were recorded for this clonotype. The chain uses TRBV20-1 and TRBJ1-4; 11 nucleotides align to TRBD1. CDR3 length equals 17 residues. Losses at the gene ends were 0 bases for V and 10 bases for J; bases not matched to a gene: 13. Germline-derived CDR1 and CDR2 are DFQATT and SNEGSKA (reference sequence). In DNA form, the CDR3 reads TGCAGTGCTAGAGATAGAAAGGACAGGGGGCGCCTCGGAAAACTGTTTTTT. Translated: CSARDRKDRGRLGKLFF.

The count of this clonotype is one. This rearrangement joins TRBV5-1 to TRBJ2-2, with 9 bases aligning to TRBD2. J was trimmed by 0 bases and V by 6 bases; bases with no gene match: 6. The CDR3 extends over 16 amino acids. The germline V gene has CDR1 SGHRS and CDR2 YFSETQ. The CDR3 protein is CASIGGRASNTGELFF. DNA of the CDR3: TGCGCCAGCATAGGCGGGAGGGCCTCGAACACCGGGGAGCTGTTTTTT.

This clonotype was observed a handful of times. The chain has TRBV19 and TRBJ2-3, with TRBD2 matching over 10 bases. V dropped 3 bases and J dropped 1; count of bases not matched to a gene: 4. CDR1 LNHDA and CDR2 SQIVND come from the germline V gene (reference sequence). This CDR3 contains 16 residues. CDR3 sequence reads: CASSIPGTSGTDTQYF. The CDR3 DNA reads TGTGCCAGTAGTATCCCCGGGACTAGCGGCACAGATACGCAGTATTTT.

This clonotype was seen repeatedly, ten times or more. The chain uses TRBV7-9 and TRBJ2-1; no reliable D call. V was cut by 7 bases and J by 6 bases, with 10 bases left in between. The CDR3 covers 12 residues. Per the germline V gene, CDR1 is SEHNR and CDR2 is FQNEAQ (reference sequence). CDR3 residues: CASNGSPNEQFF. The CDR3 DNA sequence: TGTGCCAGCAACGGAAGCCCCAATGAGCAGTTCTTC. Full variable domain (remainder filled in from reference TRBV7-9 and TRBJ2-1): DTGVSQNPRHKITKRGQNVTFRCDPISEHNRLYWYRQTLGQGPEFLTYFQNEAQLEKSRLLSDRFSAERPKGSFSTLEIQRTEQGDSAMYLCASNGSPNEQFFGPGTRLTVL.

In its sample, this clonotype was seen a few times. The CDR3 region is CASRARPAGSTDTQYF. DNA of the CDR3: TGTGCCAGCAGAGCCAGACCCGCGGGTAGCACAGATACGCAGTATTTT. V gene TRBV5-5 combines with J gene TRBJ2-3, with D possibly matching TRBD2 (5 bases). V was shortened by 5 bases and J by 0 bases, with 16 bases between the two germline ends. CDR1 is SGHKS and CDR2 is YYEKEE in the germline V gene (reference sequence). The CDR3 consists of 16 residues. Variable domain in full (rest from reference TRBV5-5 and TRBJ2-3): DAGVTQSPTHLIKTRGQQVTLRCSPISGHKSVSWYQQVLGQGPQFIFQYYEKEERGRGNFPDRFSARQFPNYSSELNVNALLLGDSALYLCASRARPAGSTDTQYFGPGTRLTVL.

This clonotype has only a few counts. CDR3 nucleotide sequence: TGCAGTGCTTCAAGCCCCCGAGGCTTAGCCAAAAACATTCAGTACTTC. Protein sequence: CSASSPRGLAKNIQYF. The rearrangement joins TRBV20-1 to TRBJ2-4; D is unclear. Germline V CDR1 and CDR2: DFQATT, SNEGSKA (reference sequence). V gave up 5 bases and J gave up 0 bases, with 17 bases separating them. The CDR3 has 16 amino acids.

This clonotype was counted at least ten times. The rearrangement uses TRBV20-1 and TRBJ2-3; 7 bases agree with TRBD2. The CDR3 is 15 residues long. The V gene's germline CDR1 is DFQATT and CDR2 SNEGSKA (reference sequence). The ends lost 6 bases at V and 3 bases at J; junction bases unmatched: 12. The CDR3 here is CSAPSAGVITDTQYF. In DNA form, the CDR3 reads TGCAGTGCCCCGTCTGCGGGAGTTATAACAGATACGCAGTATTTT.

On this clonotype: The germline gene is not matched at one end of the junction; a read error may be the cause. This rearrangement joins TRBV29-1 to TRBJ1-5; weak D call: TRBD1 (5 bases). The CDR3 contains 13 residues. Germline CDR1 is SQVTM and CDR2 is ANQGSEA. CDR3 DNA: TGCAGCGTTGGTTTGGGGCGGAATCAGCCCCAGCCTTTT. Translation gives CSVGLGRNQPQPF. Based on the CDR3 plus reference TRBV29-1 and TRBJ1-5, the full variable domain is SAVISQKPSRDICQRGTSLTIQCQVDSQVTMMFWYRQQPGQSLTLIATANQGSEATYESGFVIDKFPISRPNLTFSTLTVSNMSPEDSSIYLCSVGLGRNQPQPFGDGTRLSIL.

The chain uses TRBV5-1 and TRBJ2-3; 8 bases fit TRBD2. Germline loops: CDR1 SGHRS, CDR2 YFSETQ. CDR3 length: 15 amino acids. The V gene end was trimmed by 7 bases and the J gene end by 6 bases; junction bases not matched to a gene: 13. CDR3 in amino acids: CASGTGTRTNDTQYF. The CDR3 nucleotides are TGCGCCAGCGGAACCGGGACTAGAACGAATGATACGCAGTATTTT.

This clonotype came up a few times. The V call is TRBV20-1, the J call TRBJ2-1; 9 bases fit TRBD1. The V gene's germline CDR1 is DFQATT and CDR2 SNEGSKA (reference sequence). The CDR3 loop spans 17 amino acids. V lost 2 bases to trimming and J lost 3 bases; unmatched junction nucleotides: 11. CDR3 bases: TGCAGTGCTAGATCAGGACAGGGGTCGCTTTACTACAATGAGCAGTTCTTC. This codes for CSARSGQGSLYYNEQFF.

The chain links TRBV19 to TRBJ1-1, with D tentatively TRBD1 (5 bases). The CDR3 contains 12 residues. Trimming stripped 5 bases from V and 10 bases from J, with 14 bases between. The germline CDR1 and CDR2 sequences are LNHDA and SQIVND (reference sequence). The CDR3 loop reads CASSPPGGGAFF. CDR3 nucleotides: TGTGCCAGTAGTCCACCTGGCGGGGGAGCTTTCTTT.